The T cell receptor (beta chain) described here comes from a study of cytomegalovirus exposure and HLA in healthy donors. Comments on this clone: Its antigen remains unidentified.

Looked up from germline, CDR1 is SGHRS and CDR2 is YFSETQ. Between the trimmed V and J ends, which lost 0 bases and 0 bases, there was a span of 4 bases. CDR3 length: 13 residues. The primer mix had 60 Vbeta and 13 Jbeta primers. Only in-frame clones appear in the TCRdb table, and some are missing; sequencing was by immunoSEQ multiplex PCR. Of about 120,000 clones listed, 50% to 65% are singletons. General study findings and limits: Reportedly, diagnosis of cytomegalovirus status by the classifier showed high specificity and sensitivity. The presence/absence work took it that sequencing depth was about the same across donors. The authors enumerated 150 to 200 TCR beta chains as linked to cytomegalovirus. The number of N-insertions in an Asian-associated ancestry cluster was reportedly below the approximately 700-donor mean in a later analysis.

This chain joins TRBV5-1 and TRBJ2-7; D ambiguous. Sequenced input: PBMCs. This TCR was recovered from a woman aged 35 to 49 in good health and CMV-seropositive. The CDR3 region has the DNA TGCGCCAGCAGCTTGGACTTCTCCTACGAGCAGTACTTC. It codes for CASSLDFSYEQYF. The variable domain in full, with the rest retrieved from reference TRBV5-1 and TRBJ2-7, is KAGVTQTPRYLIKTRGQQVTLSCSPISGHRSVSWYQQTPGQGLQFLFEYFSETQRNKGNFPGRFSGRQFSNSRSEMNVSTLELGDSALYLCASSLDFSYEQYFGPGTRLTVT.